These T cell receptor beta chains were read from a single sample in a study of response to subunit inactivated influenza vaccine. TCRdb used MiXCR to reprocess the RT-PCR reads, holding one entry per CDR3 protein. The data contain about 830,000 distinct CDR3 sequences, around 18% of them singletons. Sequences were derived from PBMCs from blood, sampled roughly 5 days after vaccination. These receptor sequences come from a man in his fifties or sixties who received an inactivated influenza vaccine. CDR3s include the opening cysteine and the closing phenylalanine or tryptophan. Each record gives: clone size, V gene, J gene, D gene, CDR3 DNA, CDR3 protein. A D gene is named only where the DNA matches it firmly. Clone sizes are given selectively: once, few, many, or a class where the clone is expanded.

NA,TRBV28,TRBJ2-1,TRBD2,TGTGCCAGCAGTTTATCAACTAGCGGGAGTACTATCAATGAGCAGTTCTTC,CASSLSTSGSTINEQFF
NA,TRBV5-4,TRBJ2-1,NA,TGTGCCAGCAGTTTAGGTGGGGCCCAGGCAAATGAGCAGTTCTTC,CASSLGGAQANEQFF
few,TRBV10-3,TRBJ2-3,NA,TGTGCCATCAGTGATCCAGCGGAGAACACAGATACGCAGTATTTT,CAISDPAENTDTQYF
NA,TRBV7-2,TRBJ1-2,NA,TGTGCCAGCAGCTCCCTTTACGATGGCTACACCTTC,CASSSLYDGYTF
many,TRBV25-1,TRBJ2-1,TRBD2,TGTGCCAGCAGTGCCCCGGGACTAGCGGCCTACAATGAGCAGTTCTTC,CASSAPGLAAYNEQFF
NA,TRBV20-1,TRBJ2-7,TRBD2,TGCAGTGCTAGCGCGGGAGGGCCGGCGAGGCAGTACTTC,CSASAGGPARQYF
few,TRBV12-3/TRBV12-4,TRBJ2-5,TRBD2,TGTGCCAGCAGTTTAAGTGTCGGCGGGAGGGCCTCGGAGACCCAGTACTTC,CASSLSVGGRASETQYF
NA,TRBV29-1,TRBJ1-2,NA,TGCAGCGTTGAAGATGCCGGGACCGGAGATGGCTACACCTTC,CSVEDAGTGDGYTF
few,TRBV11-1,TRBJ2-3,NA,TGTGCCAGCAGGCTGGGTTCAGATACGCAGTATTTT,CASRLGSDTQYF
NA,TRBV5-6,TRBJ2-4,TRBD1,TGTGCCAGCAGCCCGACAGGGGCGAACATTCAGTACTTC,CASSPTGANIQYF
NA,TRBV15,TRBJ2-7,TRBD1,TGTGCCACCAGCAGGTACCGGGACAGGGGCTACGAGCAGTACTTC,CATSRYRDRGYEQYF
many,TRBV7-9,TRBJ1-4,NA,TGTGCCAGCAGCACACAGGGTTGGTCTAATGAAAAACTGTTTTTT,CASSTQGWSNEKLFF
few,TRBV12-3/TRBV12-4,TRBJ2-5,TRBD2,TGTGCCAGCAGCCCACCGGGACTAGCGGGAGAGACCCAGTACTTC,CASSPPGLAGETQYF
few,TRBV4-3,TRBJ2-1,NA,TGCGCCAGCAGCCAAGTGAGCGGGCCAGCCCGGAAGAACAATGAGCAGTTCTTC,CASSQVSGPARKNNEQFF
few,TRBV6-1,TRBJ2-5,NA,TGTGCCAGCAGTGATTACCAAGAGACCCAGTACTTC,CASSDYQETQYF
NA,TRBV20-1,TRBJ2-1,TRBD2,TGCAGTGCTTACCCCAGACTAGCGGGAGACTACAATGAGCAGTTCTTC,CSAYPRLAGDYNEQFF
many,TRBV4-3,TRBJ2-5,NA,TGTGCCAGCAGCCAAGAGGGAGAGACCCAGTACTTC,CASSQEGETQYF
many,TRBV12-3/TRBV12-4,TRBJ1-1,NA,TGTGCCAGCATCCGGGGGAACACTGAAGCTTTCTTT,CASIRGNTEAFF
NA,TRBV2,TRBJ2-3,TRBD2,TGTGCCAGCAGTGAGGAACAAAAACTAGCGGGGCTTACAGATACGCAGTATTTT,CASSEEQKLAGLTDTQYF
few,TRBV3-1,TRBJ2-2,NA,TGTGCCAGCAGCCAAGTGCCAGGGACCACCGGGGAGCTGTTTTTT,CASSQVPGTTGELFF
few,TRBV20-1,TRBJ2-7,NA,TGCAGTGCTAGAGGGCGGGACAGCCGAACCTACGAGCAGTACTTC,CSARGRDSRTYEQYF
NA,TRBV7-2,TRBJ2-7,NA,TGTGCCAGCAGCACTTACTGGCTATACGAGCAGTACTTC,CASSTYWLYEQYF
few,TRBV12-3/TRBV12-4,TRBJ2-7,TRBD1,TGTGCCAGCAGCGCCCGACAGGGCAGCTCCTACGAGCAGTACTTC,CASSARQGSSYEQYF
many,TRBV20-1,TRBJ1-5,NA,TGCAGTGCTAGAGATTTCGACGGTGTAAGGGGTCAGCCCCAGCATTTT,CSARDFDGVRGQPQHF
NA,TRBV4-2,TRBJ2-3,TRBD2,TGTGCCAGCAGCCAAGATCGGGGGGTGAGAACAGATACGCAGTATTTT,CASSQDRGVRTDTQYF
few,TRBV28,TRBJ2-1,NA,TGTGCCAGCAGAGCGGTGAGCTCCTACAATGAGCAGTTCTTC,CASRAVSSYNEQFF
few,TRBV20-1,TRBJ2-2,NA,TGCAGTGCTAGAGATATGGCAGGGGCAAACACCGGGGAGCTGTTTTTT,CSARDMAGANTGELFF